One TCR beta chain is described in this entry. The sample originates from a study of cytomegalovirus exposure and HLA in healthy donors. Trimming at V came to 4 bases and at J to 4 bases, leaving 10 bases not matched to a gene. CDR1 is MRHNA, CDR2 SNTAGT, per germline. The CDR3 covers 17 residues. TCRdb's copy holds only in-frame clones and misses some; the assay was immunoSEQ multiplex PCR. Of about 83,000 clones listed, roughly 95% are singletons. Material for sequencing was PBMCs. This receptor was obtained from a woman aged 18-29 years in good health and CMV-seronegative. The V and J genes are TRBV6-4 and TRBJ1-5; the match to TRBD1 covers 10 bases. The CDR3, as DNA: TGTGCCAGCAGTGGGGAACGGGACAGGGGCTCAAATCAGCCCCAGCATTTT. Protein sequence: CASSGERDRGSNQPQHF.